A single sample gave rise to the 8 T cell receptor beta chains below, sequenced in a study of regulatory T cells in long-lasting Graves disease. In building TCR beta libraries, iRepertoire HTBI primers were used together with Arm-PCR of CDR3 regions. Using its own MiXCR run on the multiplex PCR reads, TCRdb lists one record per CDR3 protein. The sample has 400,000 or so distinct CDR3 sequences, less than 25% seen once. Described time point: persistent/refractory GD, antithyroid drugs over 5 years with positive TRAb. There was RNA extracted from PBMCs, and the TCR library was made from it. The input for sequencing was peripheral blood mononuclear cells (PBMCs), taken when the disease was refractory, from a patient treated with antithyroid drugs. These receptors originate from a female donor with Graves disease.

A word on this clonotype: Just one base apart from a much larger clone, this may be a read error. The chain is built from TRBV6-1 and TRBJ2-7, with TRBD2 as a possible D gene (5 bases). V shed 4 bases and J shed 5 bases, with 15 bases lying between them. The germline V gene has CDR1 MNHNS and CDR2 SASEGT. The CDR3 length is 14 residues. Here the CDR3 reads CASSGIRGRDEQYF. The CDR3 DNA is TGTGCCAGCAGTGGCATTCGGGGTAGGGACGAGCAGTACTTC.

There are many counts of this clonotype. The chain joins TRBV7-2 to TRBJ2-5; D is possibly TRBD1 (6 bases). Germline V CDR1 and CDR2: SGHTA, FQGNSA. This CDR3 has 16 residues. V lost 5 bases, J lost 3 bases, and 19 bases lay in between. In nucleotides, the CDR3 is TGTGCCAGCAGCACGATATCGACAGGATCGAAAGAGACCCAGTACTTC. This sequence encodes CASSTISTGSKETQYF.

This clonotype has at least ten counts. The rearrangement uses TRBV28 and TRBJ1-2; D remains ambiguous. Germline V lookup: CDR1 MDHEN, CDR2 SYDVKM. V was pared by 3 bases and J by 5 bases, with 7 bases between. This CDR3 contains 12 residues. Here the CDR3 reads CASSFQSYGYTF. CDR3 nucleotides: TGTGCCAGCAGTTTTCAGTCATATGGCTACACCTTC.

In this sample, this clonotype turned up once. The genes are TRBV27 and TRBJ2-7; D not resolved. Between the trimmed V and J ends, which lost 7 bases and 0 bases, there was a span of 16 bases. From germline, CDR1 is MNHEY and CDR2 SMNVEV (reference sequence). The CDR3 consists of 15 residues. The CDR3 spells CASNPVPPTSYEQYF. CDR3 DNA: TGTGCCAGCAACCCAGTTCCTCCAACCTCCTACGAGCAGTACTTC.

This clonotype has at least ten counts. V usage is TRBV6-1 and J usage is TRBJ1-5; D not certain. Germline values: CDR1 MNHNS, CDR2 SASEGT. The CDR3 has 13 residues. V lost 1 base and J lost 12, with 13 bases in between. The CDR3 loop is CASSEGRSGNQHF. DNA of the CDR3: TGTGCCAGCAGTGAAGGTAGATCCGGGAACCAGCATTTT.

The chain couples TRBV6-5 to TRBJ2-2; no clear D. This CDR3 comprises 13 residues. In germline, CDR1 is MNHEY, CDR2 SVGAGI. Trimming left V 2 bases short and J 6 bases short, with 7 bases between. The CDR3 DNA follows: TGTGCCAGCAGTTACCATGAGGCCGGGGAGCTGTTTTTT. This translates into CASSYHEAGELFF.

The rearrangement joins TRBV11-3 to TRBJ2-3; the D gene is possibly TRBD1 (6 bases). V lost 5 bases and J lost 4, with 13 bases in between. Germline V gives CDR1 SGHNT, CDR2 YENEEA. The CDR3 runs 14 residues. The CDR3 DNA reads TGTGCCAGCAGCCCTACAGGGAGCTCAGATACGCAGTATTTT. Its translation: CASSPTGSSDTQYF.

This clonotype has ten or more counts. The chain has TRBV28 and TRBJ1-1; D gene unclear. The CDR3 runs 16 residues. V was clipped by 5 bases and J by 0 bases, with 16 bases between them. Per the germline V gene, CDR1 is MDHEN and CDR2 is SYDVKM. In DNA, the CDR3 is TGTGCCAGCAGTCCCCGAAAGGTGATCTTGAACACTGAAGCTTTCTTT. Its protein product is CASSPRKVILNTEAFF.